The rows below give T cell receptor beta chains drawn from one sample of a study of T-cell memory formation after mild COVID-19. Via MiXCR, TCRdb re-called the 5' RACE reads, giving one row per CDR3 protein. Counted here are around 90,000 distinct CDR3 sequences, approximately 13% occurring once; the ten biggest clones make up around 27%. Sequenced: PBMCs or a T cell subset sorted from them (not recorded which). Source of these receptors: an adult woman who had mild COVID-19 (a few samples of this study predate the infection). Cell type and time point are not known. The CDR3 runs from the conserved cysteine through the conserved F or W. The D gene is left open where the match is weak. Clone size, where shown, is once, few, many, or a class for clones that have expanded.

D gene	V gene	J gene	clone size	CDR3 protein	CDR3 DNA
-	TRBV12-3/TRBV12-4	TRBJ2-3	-	CASSLESGPFTDTQYF	TGTGCCAGCAGTTTAGAGAGTGGGCCGTTCACAGATACGCAGTATTTT
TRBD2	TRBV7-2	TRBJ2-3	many	CASSVGLGTDTQYF	TGTGCCAGCAGCGTTGGACTAGGCACAGATACGCAGTATTTT
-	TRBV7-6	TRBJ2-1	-	CASSSDRESYNEQFF	TGTGCCAGCAGCTCCGACAGAGAATCCTACAATGAGCAGTTCTTC
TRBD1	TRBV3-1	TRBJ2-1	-	CASSPTGTGISYNEQFF	TGTGCCAGCAGCCCTACCGGGACAGGGATCTCCTACAATGAGCAGTTCTTC
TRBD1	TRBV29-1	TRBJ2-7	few	CSACLGTGVYEQYF	TGCAGCGCCTGTCTCGGGACAGGGGTCTACGAGCAGTACTTC
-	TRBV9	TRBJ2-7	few	CASSVGDVEEQYF	TGTGCCAGCAGCGTAGGGGATGTCGAGGAGCAGTACTTC
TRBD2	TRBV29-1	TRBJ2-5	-	CSVGLAGGAHIQETQYF	TGCAGCGTCGGACTAGCGGGAGGCGCCCATATCCAAGAGACCCAGTACTTC
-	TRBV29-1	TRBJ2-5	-	CSVLKIQSTPPQYF	TGCAGCGTTCTTAAGATCCAGTCTACCCCTCCCCAGTACTTC
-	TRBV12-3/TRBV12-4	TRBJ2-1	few	CASSSGALYNEQFF	TGTGCCAGCAGTTCAGGGGCCCTCTACAATGAGCAGTTCTTC
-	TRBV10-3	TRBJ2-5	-	CAISWGGTAQETQYF	TGTGCCATCAGTTGGGGGGGGACAGCCCAAGAGACCCAGTACTTC
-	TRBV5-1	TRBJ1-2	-	CASRGELDGYTF	TGCGCCAGCAGGGGGGAATTGGATGGCTACACCTTC
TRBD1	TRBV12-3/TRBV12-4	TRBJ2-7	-	CASSLARGRGTGTYEQYF	TGTGCCAGCAGTTTAGCGAGAGGCCGTGGGACAGGGACCTACGAGCAGTACTTC
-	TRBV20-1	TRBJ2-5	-	CSAQGSRQETQYF	TGCAGTGCCCAGGGATCGCGCCAAGAGACCCAGTACTTC
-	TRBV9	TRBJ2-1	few	CASSTHSDREQFF	TGTGCCAGCAGCACCCACTCGGACAGAGAGCAGTTCTTC
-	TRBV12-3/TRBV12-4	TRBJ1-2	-	CASKTGPHLGYTF	TGTGCCAGCAAAACCGGGCCTCACCTTGGCTACACCTTC
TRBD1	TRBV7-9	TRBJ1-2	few	CASSLTGARGYTF	TGTGCCAGCAGCTTAACAGGGGCGCGGGGCTACACCTTC
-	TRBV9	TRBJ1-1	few	CASSVGQANTEAFF	TGTGCCAGCAGCGTAGGCCAGGCGAACACTGAAGCTTTCTTT
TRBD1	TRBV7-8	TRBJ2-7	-	CASSYSLGQGYEQYF	TGTGCCAGCAGCTACTCCTTGGGACAGGGCTACGAGCAGTACTTC
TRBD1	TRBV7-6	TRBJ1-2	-	CASSVGQGFYGYTF	TGTGCCAGCAGCGTGGGACAGGGATTTTATGGCTACACCTTC
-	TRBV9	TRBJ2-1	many	CASSVGPIRKFF	TGTGCCAGCAGCGTAGGGCCCATAAGAAAGTTCTTC
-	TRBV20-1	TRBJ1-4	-	CSAFWTDDEKLFF	TGCAGTGCTTTCTGGACGGATGACGAAAAACTGTTTTTT
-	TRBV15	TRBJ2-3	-	CATSGAHTQYF	TGTGCCACCAGCGGCGCGCATACGCAGTATTTT
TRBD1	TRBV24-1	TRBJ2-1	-	CATSDFRTGDEQFF	TGTGCCACCAGTGATTTCCGGACAGGGGATGAGCAGTTCTTC
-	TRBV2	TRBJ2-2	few	CASGFVPGELFF	TGTGCCAGCGGTTTCGTCCCCGGGGAGCTGTTTTTT
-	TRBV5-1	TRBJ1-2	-	CASSLVAADRNYGYTF	TGCGCCAGCAGCTTGGTGGCAGCTGATAGAAACTATGGCTACACCTTC
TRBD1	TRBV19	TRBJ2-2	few	CASSITGTGDAGELFF	TGTGCCAGTAGTATCACCGGGACAGGGGACGCCGGGGAGCTGTTTTTT
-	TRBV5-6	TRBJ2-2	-	CASSLDNTGELFF	TGTGCCAGCAGCCTTGATAACACCGGGGAGCTGTTTTTT
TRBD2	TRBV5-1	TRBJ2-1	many	CASRLAGGYNEQFF	TGCGCCAGCAGGCTAGCGGGGGGCTACAATGAGCAGTTCTTC
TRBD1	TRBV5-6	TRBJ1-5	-	CASSFLGTGRGNQPQHF	TGTGCCAGCAGCTTTCTGGGGACAGGACGGGGCAATCAGCCCCAGCATTTT
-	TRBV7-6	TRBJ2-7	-	CASSPGVSGYEQYF	TGTGCCAGCAGCCCCGGGGTGAGCGGCTACGAGCAGTACTTC
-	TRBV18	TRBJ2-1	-	CASSPLPRDVTYNEQFF	TGTGCCAGCTCACCACTGCCCCGGGACGTAACCTACAATGAGCAGTTCTTC
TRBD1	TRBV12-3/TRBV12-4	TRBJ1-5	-	CASSSRQGSQPQHF	TGTGCCAGCAGCTCCCGACAGGGATCCCAGCCCCAGCATTTT
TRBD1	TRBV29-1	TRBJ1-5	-	CSVATGRGNQPQHF	TGCAGCGTGGCGACAGGGAGGGGCAATCAGCCCCAGCATTTT
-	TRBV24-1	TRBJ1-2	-	CASGGPDGYTF	TGTGCCTCCGGAGGGCCGGATGGCTACACCTTC
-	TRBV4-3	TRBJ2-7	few	CASSQDSGGASSYEQYF	TGCGCCAGCAGCCAAGATTCCGGGGGCGCGAGCTCCTACGAGCAGTACTTC
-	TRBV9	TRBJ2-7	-	CASSPSGGREQYF	TGTGCCAGCAGCCCCTCTGGAGGGAGGGAGCAGTACTTC
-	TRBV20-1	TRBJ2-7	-	CSVGGGALTRPYEQYF	TGCAGTGTCGGAGGGGGGGCCTTGACAAGACCCTACGAGCAGTACTTC